The following is a T cell receptor (beta chain) sequence with its context. Study processing details: Estimated nucleated cell counts came from reference gene primer amplification. Profiled with immunoSEQ multiplex PCR; TCRdb holds only in-frame clones, not every one. That table supplies the V and J calls and clone size; D and trimming were determined from the DNA. The data contain about 200,000 clones, 80% to 85% of them seen just once; the ten biggest clones take up around 26%. This entry comes from a study of blood T cell repertoires in COVID-19. The wider study: The United States, Italy and Spain provided the acute and convalescent COVID-19 samples. The cDNA or gDNA used as material had been derived from T cells, B-cell-depleted T cells, or PBMCs.

Sequencing was done on a sample of peripheral blood. The sequence derives from a man in his forties with acute or convalescent COVID-19.

The CDR3 DNA sequence: TGTGCCAGCAGCCGGGACAGGCTTTACGAGCAGTACTTC. This sequence encodes CASSRDRLYEQYF. The chain uses TRBV6-5 and TRBJ2-7; 8 nucleotides align to TRBD1. Germline lookup yields CDR1 MNHEY and CDR2 SVGAGI. Trimming took 6 bases from V and 4 from J; bases not matched to a gene: 5. There are 13 residues in the CDR3.